The 25 T cell receptor beta chains presented below share a single source sample, sequenced in a study of graft-versus-host responses after intestinal transplantation (dated by TCRdb to the early 2020s). Reading the label with the study, this specimen's time point is: cells obtained before transplantation from donor or recipient. The library was made by the immunoSEQ multiplex PCR assay. Held by TCRdb, this immuneACCESS table contains in-frame sequences only and omits some clones. Under half of the omission traces to an unresolved V gene where checked; the cause of the rest is unknown. The sample table holds about 8,600 clones, of which roughly 31% were seen once. The ten largest make up approximately 5.1% of the sample. The sample consisted of alloreactive CD4+ T cells from a mixed lymphocyte reaction culture, taken before intestinal transplant. According to the study, the label for this sample's cell subset or site signals: CFSE-low proliferating T cells sorted from roughly six-day pre-transplant mixed lymphocyte reaction (GvH or HvG direction). These receptors came from a human patient who received an intestinal transplant.

This clone was found a few times. The chain combines TRBV6-1 with TRBJ2-3, with 7 bases lining up with TRBD1. The CDR3 is 16 residues long. From germline, CDR1 is MNHNS and CDR2 SASEGT. V trimming: 4 bases; J trimming: 0 bases; junction bases outside the gene matches: 7. Here the CDR3 reads CASSATGTLSTDTQYF. CDR3 nucleotide sequence: TGTGCCAGCAGTGCGACAGGGACCTTAAGCACAGATACGCAGTATTTT.

The rearrangement uses TRBV6-1 and TRBJ1-2; D not certain. The CDR3 spans 15 residues. The V end lost 2 bases, the J end lost 0 bases, and 10 bases lay between the germline ends. Germline values: CDR1 MNHNS, CDR2 SASEGT. The CDR3 here is CASSEQERPNYGYTF. In DNA form, the CDR3 reads TGTGCCAGCAGTGAACAGGAACGGCCTAACTATGGCTACACCTTC.

The chain carries TRBV7-2 and TRBJ2-5; 9 bases align to TRBD1. CDR1 and CDR2 from the germline V gene are SGHTA and FQGNSA. The CDR3 sequence is 14 residues long. The J segment lost 4 bases and the V segment lost 5 bases, leaving 5 bases of the junction unmatched. CDR3 DNA: TGTGCCAGCAGCCCCCGGACAGGGGCAGAGACCCAGTACTTC. It encodes CASSPRTGAETQYF. The full variable domain, its missing parts supplied by reference TRBV7-2 and TRBJ2-5, is GAGVSQSPSNKVTEKGKDVELRCDPISGHTALYWYRQSLGQGLEFLIYFQGNSAPDKSGLPSDRFSAERTGGSVSTLTIQRTQQEDSAVYLCASSPRTGAETQYFGPGTRLLVL.

In its sample, this clone was seen a few times. CDR3 sequence: CASRDRGIQPQHF. In DNA, the CDR3 is TGTGCCAGCCGGGACAGGGGGATTCAGCCCCAGCATTTT. The V and J genes are TRBV2 and TRBJ1-5; 11 bases line up with TRBD1. The germline V gene has CDR1 SNHLY and CDR2 FYNNEI. V lost 8 bases, J lost 6 bases, and 3 bases stayed unmatched. The CDR3 covers 13 residues.

Judged by abundance, this clone is medium-sized. The V and J genes are TRBV4-1 and TRBJ1-2; D gene ambiguous. The CDR3 is made up of 15 amino acids. The V and J ends lost 0 bases and 4 bases respectively, with 12 bases between them. Germline loops: CDR1 MGHRA, CDR2 YSYEKL. The chain's CDR3 is CASSQEPREGYGYTF. The CDR3 DNA reads TGCGCCAGCAGCCAAGAGCCCCGGGAGGGCTATGGCTACACCTTC.

V and J are TRBV6-6 and TRBJ2-1; 10 bases are shared with TRBD2. Germline CDR1 and CDR2: MNHNY and SVGAGI (reference sequence). This CDR3 has 15 residues. V shed 4 bases, J shed 2 bases, and the junction held 2 bases outside the gene matches. The CDR3 nucleotides read TGTGCCAGCAGTTTCACTAGCGGGGCCTACAATGAGCAGTTCTTC. Translation gives CASSFTSGAYNEQFF.

This clone came up once. The rearrangement links TRBV5-1 to TRBJ1-5; D remains ambiguous. V was shortened by 0 bases and J by 0 bases, with 7 bases between the two germline ends. The CDR3 is 15 residues long. Germline CDR1 reads SGHRS; CDR2 reads YFSETQ. As DNA, the CDR3 is TGCGCCAGCAGCTTGGGGTACGGTAGCAATCAGCCCCAGCATTTT. Its protein is CASSLGYGSNQPQHF.

The chain combines TRBV27 with TRBJ1-1; D not resolved. Trimming left V 5 bases short and J 0 bases short, with 7 bases between. Germline CDR1 is MNHEY and CDR2 is SMNVEV (reference sequence). The CDR3 runs 13 residues. The CDR3 sequence is CASSMGVNTEAFF. CDR3 coding DNA: TGTGCCAGCAGTATGGGCGTGAACACTGAAGCTTTCTTT.

The chain joins TRBV7-9 to TRBJ2-1; D ambiguous. Germline loops: CDR1 SEHNR, CDR2 FQNEAQ (reference sequence). The CDR3 is 16 residues long. V lost 2 bases to trimming and J lost 9 bases, with 20 bases between them. CDR3 sequence: CASSLSFGGSPGEQFF. The CDR3 nucleotides read TGTGCCAGCAGCTTATCGTTTGGCGGATCCCCTGGTGAGCAGTTCTTC.

This chain joins TRBV6-5 and TRBJ2-1; the D is unclear. Germline loops: CDR1 MNHEY, CDR2 SVGAGI. The CDR3 has 14 residues. The V end was cut by 0 bases, the J end by 9 bases, with 12 bases between. DNA for the CDR3: TGTGCCAGCAGTTACTCGACGGCAGGATTTGAGCAGTTCTTC. Translation gives CASSYSTAGFEQFF.

CDR3 residues: CASSLDLTGGNTIYF. The CDR3 coding sequence is TGTGCCAGCAGCTTAGATCTGACAGGGGGAAACACCATATATTTT. The rearrangement joins TRBV11-2 to TRBJ1-3; TRBD1 aligns across 7 bases. Unmatched junction bases numbered 3, after V lost 0 bases and J lost 4 bases. Germline CDR1 and CDR2: SGHAT and FQNNGV. This CDR3 has 15 amino acids.

This clone came up a few times. V gene TRBV10-3 combines with J gene TRBJ2-5; D possibly corresponds to TRBD2 (6 bases). CDR3 length equals 13 residues. CDR1 and CDR2 (germline): ENHRY, SYGVKD. Trimming removed 5 bases at V and 4 bases at J, with 11 bases between. CDR3 sequence (DNA): TGTGCCATCAGTAACGGGAGAACAGAGACCCAGTACTTC. Its protein is CAISNGRTETQYF.

This clone has just a few counts. The gene calls are TRBV5-1 and TRBJ1-3; the D is unclear. Trimming cost V 4 bases and J 0 bases, with 8 bases left between them. This CDR3 region has 14 residues. Germline V CDR1 and CDR2: SGHRS, YFSETQ. Written as DNA, the CDR3 is TGCGCCAGCAGCCCCGGGAGCTCTGGAAACACCATATATTTT. It codes for CASSPGSSGNTIYF.

The CDR3 loop reads CASSLEPNSYNSPLHF. The CDR3, as DNA: TGTGCCAGCAGCTTGGAGCCCAACTCCTATAATTCACCCCTCCACTTT. The chain has TRBV7-9 and TRBJ1-6; no clear D gene. The CDR3 is made up of 16 amino acids. Germline V CDR1 and CDR2: SEHNR, FQNEAQ (reference sequence). The V gene lost 3 bases and the J gene lost 0 bases, with 9 bases spanning the gap.

This clone was recorded a few times. V usage is TRBV10-3 and J usage is TRBJ1-5; D is possibly TRBD1 (6 bases). CDR3 length: 16 residues. With 10 bases removed from V and 1 base from J, the gap between germline ends came to 20 bases. Germline V gives CDR1 ENHRY, CDR2 SYGVKD. DNA for the CDR3: TGTGCCACGGCAGCTATTGAGGGGGTAAGCAATCAGCCCCAGCATTTT. It specifies CATAAIEGVSNQPQHF.

The genes are TRBV19 and TRBJ2-3; tentative D call: TRBD1 (6 bases). Deletions cut 5 bases from V and 1 base from J, with 13 bases between. Germline CDR1 reads LNHDA; CDR2 reads SQIVND (reference sequence). The CDR3 length is 15 residues. Written as DNA, the CDR3 is TGTGCCAGTAGTCCCAGGGACACTCGCACAGATACGCAGTATTTT. This translates into CASSPRDTRTDTQYF. Full variable domain (outside the CDR3, taken from reference TRBV19 and TRBJ2-3): DGGITQSPKYLFRKEGQNVTLSCEQNLNHDAMYWYRQDPGQGLRLIYYSQIVNDFQKGDIAEGYSVSREKKESFPLTVTSAQKNPTAFYLCASSPRDTRTDTQYFGPGTRLTVL.

The chain joins TRBV11-2 to TRBJ2-7; D unclear. The ends were cut back, 1 base at V and 4 bases at J, with 8 bases in the middle. The CDR3 runs to 13 residues. Germline values: CDR1 SGHAT, CDR2 FQNNGV. DNA for the CDR3: TGTGCCAGCAGCTTAGTGGTACAGTACGAGCAGTACTTC. As protein: CASSLVVQYEQYF.

The J gene is TRBJ1-6, the V gene TRBV28; D is perhaps TRBD1 (6 bases). The CDR3 spans 16 residues. V was shortened by 3 bases and J by 4 bases, with 13 bases between the two germline ends. CDR1 and CDR2 from the germline V gene are MDHEN and SYDVKM. The CDR3 here is CASSLVQGLYNSPLHF. In DNA form, the CDR3 reads TGTGCCAGCAGTTTGGTGCAGGGGTTGTATAATTCACCCCTCCACTTT.

By sample share, this clone is medium-sized. This chain connects TRBV5-1 to TRBJ2-7; TRBD1 matches at 11 bases. V lost 0 bases to trimming and J lost 4 bases; unmatched junction nucleotides: 3. This CDR3 spans 15 amino acids. Per germline, CDR1 SGHRS and CDR2 YFSETQ. CDR3 nucleotide sequence: TGCGCCAGCAGCTTGGGGACAGGGGGCATTTACGAGCAGTACTTC. It codes for CASSLGTGGIYEQYF. Drawing the rest from reference TRBV5-1 and TRBJ2-7, the complete variable domain is KAGVTQTPRYLIKTRGQQVTLSCSPISGHRSVSWYQQTPGQGLQFLFEYFSETQRNKGNFPGRFSGRQFSNSRSEMNVSTLELGDSALYLCASSLGTGGIYEQYFGPGTRLTVT.

The V call is TRBV5-8, the J call TRBJ1-4, with 10 bases identical to TRBD1. The CDR3 is 16 amino acids. CDR1 is SGHTS, CDR2 YDEGEE, per germline. J was trimmed by 4 bases and V by 4 bases; bases with no gene match: 7. CDR3 sequence reads: CASSPGTGVFNEKLFF. The CDR3 coding sequence is TGTGCCAGCAGCCCCGGGACAGGGGTCTTTAATGAAAAACTGTTTTTT.

The chain links TRBV7-8 to TRBJ2-7, with a tentative D call TRBD2 (6 bases). This CDR3 spans 13 amino acids. Trimming pared 3 bases from V and 2 bases from J, leaving 8 bases between. In germline, CDR1 is SGHVS, CDR2 FQNEAQ. For the CDR3, the DNA is TGTGCCAGCAGCTTCGCGGGAACCTACGAGCAGTACTTC. Its protein is CASSFAGTYEQYF.

This clone has just a few counts. The rearrangement uses TRBV5-1 and TRBJ2-7; 10 nucleotides match TRBD2. Germline V gene data show CDR1 as SGHRS and CDR2 as YFSETQ. The CDR3 runs to 16 residues. The J segment lost 7 bases and the V segment lost 7 bases, leaving 17 bases of the junction unmatched. The DNA of the CDR3 is TGCGCCAGCCAAAAAACCGTAGCGGGAGGTGCTGTGGAGCAGTACTTC. Its translation is CASQKTVAGGAVEQYF.

The rearrangement joins TRBV5-1 to TRBJ1-2; TRBD1 might be the D (6 bases). Germline V gene lookup returns CDR1 SGHRS and CDR2 YFSETQ. This CDR3 is 15 amino acids long. Trimming removed 1 base at V and 2 bases at J, with 12 bases between. The CDR3 reads CASSLNGGGNYGYTF. The CDR3 nucleotides are TGCGCCAGCAGCTTGAACGGCGGGGGCAACTATGGCTACACCTTC.

The chain carries TRBV28 and TRBJ2-6, with 9 bases lining up with TRBD1. V dropped 3 bases and J dropped 2; count of bases not matched to a gene: 2. CDR3 length equals 16 residues. Germline assignment: CDR1 MDHEN and CDR2 SYDVKM. Here the CDR3 DNA reads TGTGCCAGCAGTTTTGACAGGGGGACTGGGGCCAACGTCCTGACTTTC. Protein: CASSFDRGTGANVLTF. Complete variable domain (other parts from reference TRBV28 and TRBJ2-6): DVKVTQSSRYLVKRTGEKVFLECVQDMDHENMFWYRQDPGLGLRLIYFSYDVKMKEKGDIPEGYSVSREKKERFSLILESASTNQTSMYLCASSFDRGTGANVLTFGAGSRLTVL.

The table lists this clone with a few counts. The rearrangement joins TRBV4-1 to TRBJ2-5; 10 positions match TRBD2. V gave up 5 bases and J gave up 1 base; unmatched junction bases: 7. CDR1 MGHRA and CDR2 YSYEKL come from the germline V gene. The CDR3 extends over 16 amino acids. The CDR3 DNA reads TGCGCCAGCAGCATACTAGGACTAGCGGCCCAAGAGACCCAGTACTTC. This sequence encodes CASSILGLAAQETQYF.